These T cell receptor beta chains were read from a single sample in a study of blood T cell repertoires in COVID-19. Sequencing was performed with immunoSEQ multiplex PCR; in TCRdb, only in-frame clones are kept and a portion is missing. The table records just under 60,000 clones, around 86% of them present only once. Source material: peripheral blood. The source of these receptors is a human donor with active COVID-19. The donor label of this sample is uncertain. The CDR3 runs from the conserved cysteine through the conserved F or W. The D gene is left open where the match is weak.

j_call d_call v_call cdr3_aa
TRBJ2-1 TRBD1 TRBV5-1 CASSLTGGQNEQFF
TRBJ2-3 - TRBV10-3 CATVDRVGRLTDTQYF
TRBJ1-3 TRBD1 TRBV6-6 CATEPGQLGNTIYF
TRBJ2-1 TRBD2 TRBV4-3 CASSQEDCLAGGSCEQFF
TRBJ2-1 - TRBV3-1/TRBV3-2 CASSPPGERYSYNEQFF
TRBJ1-1 TRBD1 TRBV3-1/TRBV3-2 CASSPRGRETEAFF
TRBJ2-7 - TRBV10-1 CASSESTVLYEQYF
TRBJ2-1 - TRBV7-9 CASSWDNNEQFF
TRBJ2-3 - TRBV6-4 CASSDSGGTDTQYF
TRBJ2-3 - TRBV11-2 CASKARGTDTQYF
TRBJ2-7 - TRBV7-2 CASSDSRVEQYF
TRBJ2-1 - TRBV11-2 CASSFPKSGFSYAIGEQFF
TRBJ2-5 - TRBV5-4 CASSLVGVQETQYF